The sequence of this T cell receptor beta chain was determined in a study of shared clonotypes between healthy human individuals. Study-wide results and limits: Some clonotypes were shared by all four sorted-subset donors, while others were not shared. The non-shared ones had lower generation probabilities than the shared ones.

This clone was picked up many times. Its antigen remains unidentified. Other nucleotide sequences in the sample specify the same CDR3. The table came from immunoSEQ multiplex PCR; TCRdb's copy has only in-frame clones and leaves some out. The sample lists roughly 1,000,000 clones; roughly 74% were seen once. This receptor was taken from a man aged 18 to 30 in good health. Some clones in this sample may be carry-over from other donors' samples. The sample comprised memory CD4+ T cells from PBMCs. This sample's subset: CD45RA-negative fraction.

DNA of the CDR3: TGTGCCAGTAGTATGGGGGCGCTGGGCACTGAAGCTTTCTTT. Translated, it gives CASSMGALGTEAFF. This chain joins TRBV19 and TRBJ1-1; perhaps TRBD1 as D (6 bases). The CDR3 runs 14 residues. Trimming left V 3 bases short and J 4 bases short, with 12 bases between. Germline values: CDR1 LNHDA, CDR2 SQIVND (reference sequence).